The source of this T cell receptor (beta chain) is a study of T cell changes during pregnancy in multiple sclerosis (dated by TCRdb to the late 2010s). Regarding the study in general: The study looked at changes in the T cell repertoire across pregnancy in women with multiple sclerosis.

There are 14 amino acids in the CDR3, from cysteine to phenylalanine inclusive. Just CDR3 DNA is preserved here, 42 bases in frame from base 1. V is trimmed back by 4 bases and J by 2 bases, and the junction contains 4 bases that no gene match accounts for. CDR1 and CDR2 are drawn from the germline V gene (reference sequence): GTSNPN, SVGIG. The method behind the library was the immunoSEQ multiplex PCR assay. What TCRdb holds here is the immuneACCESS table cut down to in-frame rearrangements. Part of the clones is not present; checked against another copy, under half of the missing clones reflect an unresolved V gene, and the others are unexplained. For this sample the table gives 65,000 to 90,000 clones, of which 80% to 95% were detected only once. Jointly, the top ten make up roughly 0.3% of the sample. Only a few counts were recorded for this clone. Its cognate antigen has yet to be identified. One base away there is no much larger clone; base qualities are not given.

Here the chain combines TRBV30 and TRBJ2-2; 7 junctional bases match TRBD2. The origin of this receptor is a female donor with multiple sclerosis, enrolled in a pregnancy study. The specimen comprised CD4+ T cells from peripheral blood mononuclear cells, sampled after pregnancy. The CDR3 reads CAWKRLANTGELFF. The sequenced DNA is TGTGCCTGGAAACGACTAGCAAACACCGGGGAGCTGTTTTTT.